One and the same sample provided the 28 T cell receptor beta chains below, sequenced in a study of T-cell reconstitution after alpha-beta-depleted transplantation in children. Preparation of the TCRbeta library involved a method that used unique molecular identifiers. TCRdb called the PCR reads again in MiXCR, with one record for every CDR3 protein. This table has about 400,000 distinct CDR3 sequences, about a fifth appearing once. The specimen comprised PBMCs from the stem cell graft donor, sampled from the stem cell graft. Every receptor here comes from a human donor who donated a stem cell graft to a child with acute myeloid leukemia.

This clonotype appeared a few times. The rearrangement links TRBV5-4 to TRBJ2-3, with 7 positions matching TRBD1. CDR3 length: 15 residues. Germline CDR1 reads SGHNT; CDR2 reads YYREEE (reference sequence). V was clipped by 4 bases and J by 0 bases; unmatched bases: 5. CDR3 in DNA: TGTGCCAGCAGCCCGTACAGGGGTAGCACAGATACGCAGTATTTT. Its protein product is CASSPYRGSTDTQYF.

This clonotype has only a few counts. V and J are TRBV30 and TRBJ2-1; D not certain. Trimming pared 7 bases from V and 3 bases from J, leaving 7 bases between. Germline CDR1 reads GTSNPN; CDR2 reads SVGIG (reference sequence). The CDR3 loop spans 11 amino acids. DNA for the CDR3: TGTGCCTCGCGATTCTACAATGAGCAGTTCTTC. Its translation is CASRFYNEQFF.

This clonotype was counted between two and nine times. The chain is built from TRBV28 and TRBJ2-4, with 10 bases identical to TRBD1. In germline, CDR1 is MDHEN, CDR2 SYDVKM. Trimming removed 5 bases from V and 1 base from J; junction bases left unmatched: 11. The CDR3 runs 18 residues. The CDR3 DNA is TGTGCCAGCAGTCGGGACAGGGGTGTAAAGCGGGCCAAAAACATTCAGTACTTC. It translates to CASSRDRGVKRAKNIQYF.

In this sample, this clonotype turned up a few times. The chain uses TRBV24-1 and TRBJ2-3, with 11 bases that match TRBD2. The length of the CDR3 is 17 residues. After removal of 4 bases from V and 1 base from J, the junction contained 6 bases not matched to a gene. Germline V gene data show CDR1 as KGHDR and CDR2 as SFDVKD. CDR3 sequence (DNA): TGTGCCACCAGTGACCAAGGACTAGCGGGCGGCACAGATACGCAGTATTTT. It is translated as CATSDQGLAGGTDTQYF.

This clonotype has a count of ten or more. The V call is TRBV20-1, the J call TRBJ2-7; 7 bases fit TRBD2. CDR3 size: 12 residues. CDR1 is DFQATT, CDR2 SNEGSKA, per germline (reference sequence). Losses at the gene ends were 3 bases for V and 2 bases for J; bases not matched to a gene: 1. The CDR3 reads CSASGRTYEQYF. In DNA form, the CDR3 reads TGCAGTGCTAGCGGGAGGACCTACGAGCAGTACTTC.

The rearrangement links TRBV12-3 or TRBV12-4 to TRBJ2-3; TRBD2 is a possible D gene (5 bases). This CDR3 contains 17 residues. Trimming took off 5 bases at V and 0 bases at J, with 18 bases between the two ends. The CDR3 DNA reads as TGTGCCAGCAGTCGGGCCGAGGGTTTTGGGAGCACAGATACGCAGTATTTT. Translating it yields CASSRAEGFGSTDTQYF.

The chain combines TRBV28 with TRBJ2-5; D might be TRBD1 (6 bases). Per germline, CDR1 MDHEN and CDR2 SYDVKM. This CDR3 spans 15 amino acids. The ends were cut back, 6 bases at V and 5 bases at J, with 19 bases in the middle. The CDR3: CASSREGPTGETQYF. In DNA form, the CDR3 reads TGTGCCAGCAGCCGAGAGGGCCCAACAGGGGAGACCCAGTACTTC.

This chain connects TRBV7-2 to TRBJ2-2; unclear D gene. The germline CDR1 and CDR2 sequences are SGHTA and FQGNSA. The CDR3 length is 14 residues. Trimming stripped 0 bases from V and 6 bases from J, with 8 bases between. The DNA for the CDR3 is TGTGCCAGCAGCTTAGCAGAGACCGCCGGGGAGCTGTTTTTT. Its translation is CASSLAETAGELFF.

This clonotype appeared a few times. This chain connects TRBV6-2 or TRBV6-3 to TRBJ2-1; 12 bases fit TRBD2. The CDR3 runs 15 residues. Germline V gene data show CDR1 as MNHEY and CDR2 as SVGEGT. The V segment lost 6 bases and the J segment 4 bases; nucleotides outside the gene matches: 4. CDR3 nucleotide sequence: TGTGCCAGCAGGTTGACTAGCGGGAGTTACAATGAGCAGTTCTTC. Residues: CASRLTSGSYNEQFF.

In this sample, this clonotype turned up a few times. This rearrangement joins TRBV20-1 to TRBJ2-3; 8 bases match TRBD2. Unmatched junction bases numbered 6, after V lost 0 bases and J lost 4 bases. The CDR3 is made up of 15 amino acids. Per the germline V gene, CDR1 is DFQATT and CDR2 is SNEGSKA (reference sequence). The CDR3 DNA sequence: TGCAGTGCTAGAGACCGGACTAGCTCCGCAGATACGCAGTATTTT. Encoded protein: CSARDRTSSADTQYF.

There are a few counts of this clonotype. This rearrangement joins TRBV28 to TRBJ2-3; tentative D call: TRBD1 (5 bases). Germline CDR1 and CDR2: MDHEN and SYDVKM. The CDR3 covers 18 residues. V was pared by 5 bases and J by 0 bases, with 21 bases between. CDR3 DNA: TGTGCCAGCAGTCTAATCTCAAGGGGCCGACTTAGCACAGATACGCAGTATTTT. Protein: CASSLISRGRLSTDTQYF.

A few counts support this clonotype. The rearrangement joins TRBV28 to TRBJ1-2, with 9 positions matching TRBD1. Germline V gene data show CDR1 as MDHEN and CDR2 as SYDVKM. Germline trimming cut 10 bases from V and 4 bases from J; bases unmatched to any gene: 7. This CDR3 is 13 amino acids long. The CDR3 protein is CAISQGAAYGYTF. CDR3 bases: TGTGCCATCTCACAGGGGGCGGCCTATGGCTACACCTTC.

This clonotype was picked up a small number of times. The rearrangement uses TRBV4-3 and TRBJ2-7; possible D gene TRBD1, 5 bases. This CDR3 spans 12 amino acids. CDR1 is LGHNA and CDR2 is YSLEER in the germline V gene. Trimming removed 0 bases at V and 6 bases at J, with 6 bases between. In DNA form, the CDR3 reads TGCGCCAGCAGCCAAGACAGGGTCGAGCAGTACTTC. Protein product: CASSQDRVEQYF.

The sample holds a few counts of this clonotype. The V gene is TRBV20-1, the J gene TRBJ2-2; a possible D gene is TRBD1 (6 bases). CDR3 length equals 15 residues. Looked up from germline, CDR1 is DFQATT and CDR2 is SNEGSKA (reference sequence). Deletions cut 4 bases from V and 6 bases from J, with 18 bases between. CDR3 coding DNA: TGCAGTGCTACCAGGGGCTCTTTTCTCGCCGGGGAGCTGTTTTTT. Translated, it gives CSATRGSFLAGELFF.

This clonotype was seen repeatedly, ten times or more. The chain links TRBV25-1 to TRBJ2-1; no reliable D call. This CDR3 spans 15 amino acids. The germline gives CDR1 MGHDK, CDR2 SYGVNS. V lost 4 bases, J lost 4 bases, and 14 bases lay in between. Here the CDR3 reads CASSAPRPVYNEQFF. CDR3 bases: TGTGCCAGCAGTGCCCCCCGCCCCGTATACAATGAGCAGTTCTTC.

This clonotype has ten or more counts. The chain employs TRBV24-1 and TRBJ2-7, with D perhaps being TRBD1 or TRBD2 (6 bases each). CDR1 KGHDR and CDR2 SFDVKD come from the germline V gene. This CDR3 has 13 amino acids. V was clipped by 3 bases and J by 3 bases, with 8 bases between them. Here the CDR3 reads CATSDGGGYEQYF. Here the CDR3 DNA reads TGTGCCACCAGTGATGGAGGGGGCTACGAGCAGTACTTC.

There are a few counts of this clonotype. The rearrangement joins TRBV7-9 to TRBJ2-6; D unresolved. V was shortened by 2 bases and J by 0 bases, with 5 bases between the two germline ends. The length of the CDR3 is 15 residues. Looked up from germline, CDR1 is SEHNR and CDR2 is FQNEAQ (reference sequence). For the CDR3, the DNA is TGTGCCAGCAGCTTAAGCCGCTCTGGGGCCAACGTCCTGACTTTC. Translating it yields CASSLSRSGANVLTF.

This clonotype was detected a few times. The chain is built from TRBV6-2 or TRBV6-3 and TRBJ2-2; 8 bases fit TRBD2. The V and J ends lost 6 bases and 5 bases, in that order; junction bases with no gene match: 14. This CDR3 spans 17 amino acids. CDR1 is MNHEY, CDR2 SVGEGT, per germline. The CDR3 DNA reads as TGTGCCAGCAGCTACCAAGCGGGAGCCTCCCCGACCGGGGAGCTGTTTTTT. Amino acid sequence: CASSYQAGASPTGELFF.

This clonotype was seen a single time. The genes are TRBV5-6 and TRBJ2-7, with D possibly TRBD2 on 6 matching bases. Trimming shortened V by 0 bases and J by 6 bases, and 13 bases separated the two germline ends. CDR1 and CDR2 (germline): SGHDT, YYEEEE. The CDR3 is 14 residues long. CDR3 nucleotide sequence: TGTGCCAGCAGCTTGGGGCGGGGAACAGGCGAGCAGTACTTC. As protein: CASSLGRGTGEQYF. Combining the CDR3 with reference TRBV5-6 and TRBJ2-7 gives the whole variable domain DAGVTQSPTHLIKTRGQQVTLRCSPKSGHDTVSWYQQALGQGPQFIFQYYEEEERQRGNFPDRFSGHQFPNYSSELNVNALLLGDSALYLCASSLGRGTGEQYFGPGTRLTVT.

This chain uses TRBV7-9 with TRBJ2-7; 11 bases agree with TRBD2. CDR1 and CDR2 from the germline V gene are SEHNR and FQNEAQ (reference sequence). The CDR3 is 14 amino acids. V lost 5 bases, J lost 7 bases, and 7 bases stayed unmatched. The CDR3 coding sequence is TGTGCCAGCAGCGCTAGCGGGAGGTCCGGGGAGCAGTACTTC. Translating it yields CASSASGRSGEQYF.

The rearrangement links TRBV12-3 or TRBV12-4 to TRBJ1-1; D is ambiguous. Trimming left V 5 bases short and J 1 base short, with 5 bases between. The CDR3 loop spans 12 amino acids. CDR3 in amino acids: CASSDTNTEAFF. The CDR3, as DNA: TGTGCCAGCAGTGACACGAACACTGAAGCTTTCTTT.

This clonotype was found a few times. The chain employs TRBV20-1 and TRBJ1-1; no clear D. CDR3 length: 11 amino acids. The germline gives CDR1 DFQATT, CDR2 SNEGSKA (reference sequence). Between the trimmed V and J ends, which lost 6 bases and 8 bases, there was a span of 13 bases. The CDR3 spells CSARTPTEAFF. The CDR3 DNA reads TGCAGTGCCCGTACCCCGACAGAAGCTTTCTTT.

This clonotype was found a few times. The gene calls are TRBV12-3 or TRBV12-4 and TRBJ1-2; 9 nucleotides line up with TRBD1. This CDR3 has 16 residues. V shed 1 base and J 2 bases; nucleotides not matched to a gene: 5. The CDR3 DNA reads TGTGCCAGCAGTTTAGGGACAGGGGAAATAAACTATGGCTACACCTTC. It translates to CASSLGTGEINYGYTF.

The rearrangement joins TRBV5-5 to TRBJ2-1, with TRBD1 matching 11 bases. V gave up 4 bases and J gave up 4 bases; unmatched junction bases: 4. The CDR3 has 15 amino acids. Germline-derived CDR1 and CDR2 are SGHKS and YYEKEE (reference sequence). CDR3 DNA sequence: TGTGCCAGCAGCGGGGGACAGGGGGGATACAATGAGCAGTTCTTC. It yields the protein CASSGGQGGYNEQFF.

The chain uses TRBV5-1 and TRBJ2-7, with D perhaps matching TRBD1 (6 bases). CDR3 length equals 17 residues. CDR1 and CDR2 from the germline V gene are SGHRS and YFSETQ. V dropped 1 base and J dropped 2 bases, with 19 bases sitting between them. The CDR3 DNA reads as TGCGCCAGCAGCTTGCCATCCTCAGGGGCCGGGACCTACGAGCAGTACTTC. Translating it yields CASSLPSSGAGTYEQYF.

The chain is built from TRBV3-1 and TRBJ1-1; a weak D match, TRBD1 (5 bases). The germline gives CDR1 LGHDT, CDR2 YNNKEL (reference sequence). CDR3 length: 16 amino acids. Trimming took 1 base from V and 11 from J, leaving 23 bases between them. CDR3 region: CASSQVGLISGRRAFF. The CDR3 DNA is TGTGCCAGCAGCCAAGTCGGTCTAATCTCGGGACGGCGGGCTTTCTTT.

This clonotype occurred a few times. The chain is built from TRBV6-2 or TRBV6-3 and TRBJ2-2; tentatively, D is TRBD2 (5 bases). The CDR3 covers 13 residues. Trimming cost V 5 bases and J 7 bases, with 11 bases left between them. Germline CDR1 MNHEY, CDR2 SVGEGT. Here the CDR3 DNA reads TGTGCCAGCAGTCCTTCTAGCTACGGGGAGCTGTTTTTT. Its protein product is CASSPSSYGELFF.

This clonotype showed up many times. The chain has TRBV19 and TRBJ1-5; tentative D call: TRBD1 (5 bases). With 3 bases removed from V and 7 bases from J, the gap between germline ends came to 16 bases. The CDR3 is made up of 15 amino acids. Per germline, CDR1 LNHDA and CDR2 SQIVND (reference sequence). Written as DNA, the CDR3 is TGTGCCAGTAGTATCGGGCAGGGTGACAAGCAGCCCCAGCATTTT. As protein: CASSIGQGDKQPQHF.